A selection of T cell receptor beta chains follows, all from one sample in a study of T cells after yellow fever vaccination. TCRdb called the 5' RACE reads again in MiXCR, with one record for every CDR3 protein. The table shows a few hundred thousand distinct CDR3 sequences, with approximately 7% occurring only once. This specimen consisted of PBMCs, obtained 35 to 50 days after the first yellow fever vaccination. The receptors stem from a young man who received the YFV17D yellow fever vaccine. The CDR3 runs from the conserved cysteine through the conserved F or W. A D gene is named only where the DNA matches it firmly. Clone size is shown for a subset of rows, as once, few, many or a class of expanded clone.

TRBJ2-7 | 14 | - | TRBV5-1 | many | CASSLDSIVDEQYF | TGCGCCAGCAGCTTGGACAGTATCGTCGACGAGCAGTACTTC
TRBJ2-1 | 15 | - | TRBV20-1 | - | CSARSAAGAVNEQFF | TGCAGTGCTAGATCGGCGGCGGGGGCGGTGAATGAGCAGTTCTTC
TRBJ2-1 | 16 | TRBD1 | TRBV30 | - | CARGVGGLSSYNEQFF | TGTGCCCGGGGAGTAGGGGGCTTAAGCTCCTACAATGAGCAGTTCTTC
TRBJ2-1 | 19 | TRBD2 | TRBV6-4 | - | CASSDSGSLAGGSHNEQFF | TGTGCCAGCAGTGACTCTGGGTCGCTAGCGGGGGGGAGTCACAATGAGCAGTTCTTC
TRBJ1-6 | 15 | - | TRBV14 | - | CASSQEGQGGSPLHF | TGTGCCAGCAGCCAAGAAGGGCAGGGTGGCTCACCCCTCCACTTT
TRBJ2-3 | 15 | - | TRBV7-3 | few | CASSVRGASTDTQYF | TGTGCCAGCAGCGTTAGGGGCGCTAGCACAGATACGCAGTATTTT
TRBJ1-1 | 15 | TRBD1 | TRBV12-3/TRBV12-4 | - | CASSRGTGGWTEAFF | TGTGCCAGCAGTCGGGGGACAGGGGGCTGGACTGAAGCTTTCTTT
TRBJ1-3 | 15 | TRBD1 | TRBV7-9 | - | CATTGAGGDAGTIYF | TGTGCCACCACTGGGGCAGGGGGAGATGCTGGCACCATATATTTT
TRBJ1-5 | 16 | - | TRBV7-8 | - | CASSLGSFMGFEPQHF | TGTGCCAGCAGCTTAGGTTCCTTTATGGGGTTTGAGCCCCAGCATTTT
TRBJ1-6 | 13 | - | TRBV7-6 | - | CASSANPYSPLHF | TGTGCCAGCAGCGCTAATCCTTATTCACCCCTCCACTTT
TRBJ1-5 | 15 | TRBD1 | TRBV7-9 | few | CASSHGQGIGQPQHF | TGTGCCAGCAGCCACGGACAGGGAATAGGTCAGCCCCAGCATTTT
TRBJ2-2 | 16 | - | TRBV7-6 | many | CASSPGSQGPTGELFF | TGTGCCAGCAGCCCGGGGAGCCAGGGGCCCACCGGGGAGCTGTTTTTT
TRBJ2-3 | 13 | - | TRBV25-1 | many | CASSEGSTDTQYF | TGTGCCAGCAGTGAGGGGAGCACAGATACGCAGTATTTT
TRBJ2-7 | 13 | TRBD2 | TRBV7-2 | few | CASSYLAGHEQYF | TGTGCCAGCAGCTATCTAGCGGGACACGAGCAGTACTTC
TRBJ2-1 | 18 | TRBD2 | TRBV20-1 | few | CSAPLTLAGGQTSREQFF | TGCAGTGCCCCCTTAACTCTAGCGGGGGGTCAAACTTCTCGGGAGCAGTTCTTC
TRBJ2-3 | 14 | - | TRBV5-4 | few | CASSLLGDSDTQYF | TGTGCCAGCAGCTTGCTAGGCGACTCAGATACGCAGTATTTT
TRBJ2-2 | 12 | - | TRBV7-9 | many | CASSPSPRELFF | TGTGCCAGCAGCCCAAGCCCCCGCGAGCTGTTTTTT
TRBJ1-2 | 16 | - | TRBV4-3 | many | CASSYSREDANYGYTF | TGCGCCAGCAGCTATTCTCGGGAGGATGCTAACTATGGCTACACCTTC
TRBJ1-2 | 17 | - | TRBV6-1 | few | CASRSPSQLTTDYGYTF | TGTGCCAGCAGATCACCCTCCCAATTGACAACAGACTATGGCTACACCTTC
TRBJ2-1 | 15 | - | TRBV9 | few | CASSVDPTGLTEQFF | TGTGCCAGCAGCGTGGACCCGACAGGACTGACTGAGCAGTTCTTC
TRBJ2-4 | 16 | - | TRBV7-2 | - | CASSPGTRLGKNIQYF | TGTGCCAGCAGCCCGGGGACACGGTTAGGCAAAAACATTCAGTACTTC
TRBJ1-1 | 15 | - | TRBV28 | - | CASSFPPRSHTEAFF | TGTGCCAGCAGTTTCCCCCCCCGGAGTCACACTGAAGCTTTCTTT
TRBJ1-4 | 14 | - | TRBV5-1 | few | CASSFGGGLEKLFF | TGCGCCAGCAGCTTCGGAGGCGGCCTGGAAAAACTGTTTTTT
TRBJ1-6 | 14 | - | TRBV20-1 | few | CSAEGSSYNSPLHF | TGCAGTGCTGAGGGGAGCTCCTATAATTCACCCCTCCACTTT
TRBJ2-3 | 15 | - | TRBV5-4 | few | CASTRGGPSTDTQYF | TGTGCCAGCACGAGGGGGGGACCTAGCACAGATACGCAGTATTTT